The following is a TCR beta chain sequence with its context. These data belong to a study of control samples from healthy donors and cancer patients. Here immunoSEQ multiplex PCR was the method, and the copy in TCRdb shows in-frame clones only, minus some. Here the sample spans about 170,000 clones, roughly 95% being singletons. The germline V gene has CDR1 MNHEY and CDR2 SVGEGT. V lost 4 bases, J lost 6 bases, and 12 bases lay in between. This CDR3 region has 14 residues. This clonotype originated in a woman aged 60-75 years in good health. The gene calls are TRBV6-2 or TRBV6-3 and TRBJ1-4; unclear D gene. Sequencing input: blood. For the CDR3, the DNA is TGTGCCAGCAGTTGGGGTGAGGGCGATGAAAAACTGTTTTTT. It specifies CASSWGEGDEKLFF.